The 3 T cell receptor beta chains given below trace back to one sample, sequenced in a study of control samples from healthy donors and cancer patients. Assay used: immunoSEQ multiplex PCR; TCRdb lists only in-frame clones, some missing. The data hold 180,000 or so clones, with just over 90% observed a single time. The specimen was blood. These TCRs come from a woman in her sixties or seventies in good health.

This clone has only a few counts. The V and J genes are TRBV10-3 and TRBJ2-7, with TRBD1 matching 9 bases. Per germline, CDR1 ENHRY and CDR2 SYGVKD. Germline trimming cut 4 bases from V and 0 bases from J; bases unmatched to any gene: 4. This CDR3 is built from 15 residues. The CDR3 region has the DNA TGTGCCATCAGTGCGGGGGACAGGGTCTCCTACGAGCAGTACTTC. Translated, it gives CAISAGDRVSYEQYF.

The V gene is TRBV5-1, the J gene TRBJ1-2, with a possible D match to TRBD1 (5 bases). Germline loops: CDR1 SGHRS, CDR2 YFSETQ. This CDR3 has 14 residues. The V end lost 7 bases, the J end lost 8 bases, and 21 bases lay between the germline ends. CDR3 residues: CASSPGGVTLGYTF. The CDR3, as DNA: TGCGCCAGCTCCCCTGGGGGGGTGACTTTGGGCTACACCTTC.

This clone was observed a single time. The chain employs TRBV21-1 and TRBJ2-5; TRBD2 is taken as the D call from the table, unchecked against the DNA. TRBV21-1 is a pseudogene locus. This CDR3 has 14 residues. The CDR3 DNA is TGTGCCAGCAGCACTATCGGGAGGCCGAGGCCCCAGTACTTC. This sequence encodes CASSTIGRPRPQYF.